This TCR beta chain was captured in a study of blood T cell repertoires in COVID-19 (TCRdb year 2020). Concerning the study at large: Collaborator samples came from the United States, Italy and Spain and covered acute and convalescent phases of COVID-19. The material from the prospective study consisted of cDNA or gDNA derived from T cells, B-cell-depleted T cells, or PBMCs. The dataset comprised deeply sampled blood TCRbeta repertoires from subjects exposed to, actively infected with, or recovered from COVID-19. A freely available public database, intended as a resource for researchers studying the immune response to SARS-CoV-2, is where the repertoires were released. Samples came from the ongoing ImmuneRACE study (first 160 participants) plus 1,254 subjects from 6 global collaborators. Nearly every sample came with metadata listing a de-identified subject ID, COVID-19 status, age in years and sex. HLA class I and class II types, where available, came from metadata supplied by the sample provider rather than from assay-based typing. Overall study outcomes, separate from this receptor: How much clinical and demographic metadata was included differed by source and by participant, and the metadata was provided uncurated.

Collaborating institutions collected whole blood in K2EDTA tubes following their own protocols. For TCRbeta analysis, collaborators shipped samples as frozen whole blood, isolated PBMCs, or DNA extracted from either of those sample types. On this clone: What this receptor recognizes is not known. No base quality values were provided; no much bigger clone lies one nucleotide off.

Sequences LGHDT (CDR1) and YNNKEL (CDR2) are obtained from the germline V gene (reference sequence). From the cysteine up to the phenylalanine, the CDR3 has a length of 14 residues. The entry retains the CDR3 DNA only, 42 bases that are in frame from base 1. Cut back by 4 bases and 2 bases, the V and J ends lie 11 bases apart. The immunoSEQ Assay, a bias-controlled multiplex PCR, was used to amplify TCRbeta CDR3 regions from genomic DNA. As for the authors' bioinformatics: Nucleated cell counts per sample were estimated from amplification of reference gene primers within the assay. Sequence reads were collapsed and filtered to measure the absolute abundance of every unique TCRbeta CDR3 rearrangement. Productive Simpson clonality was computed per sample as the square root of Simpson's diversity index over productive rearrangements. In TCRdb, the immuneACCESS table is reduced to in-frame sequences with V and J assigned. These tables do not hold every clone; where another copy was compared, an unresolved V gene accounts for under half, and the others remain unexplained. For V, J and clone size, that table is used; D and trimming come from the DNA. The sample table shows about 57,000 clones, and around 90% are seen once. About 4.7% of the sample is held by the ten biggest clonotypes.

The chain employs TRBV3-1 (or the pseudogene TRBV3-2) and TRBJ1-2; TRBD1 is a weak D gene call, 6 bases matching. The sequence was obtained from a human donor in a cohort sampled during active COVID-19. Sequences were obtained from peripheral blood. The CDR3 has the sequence CASSPGGGNYGYTF. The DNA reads TGTGCCAGCAGCCCGGGAGGGGGGAACTATGGCTACACCTTC.